This T cell receptor beta chain was sequenced during a study of T cell responses to AZD1222 COVID-19 vaccine. Study-wide results and limits: Vaccine-related CD4 TCRs covered spike, predominating at 160-218 and 743-854. It was only after the peak T cell response that any repertoires were sampled. Nearly half of unique spike-specific TCRs reportedly avoided B.1.351 and B.1.1.7 mutated regions. The study identified only 6 or 7 AZD1222 recipients as seropositive at baseline.

The method was immunoSEQ multiplex PCR; TCRdb's version includes in-frame clones alone and lacks a portion of them. The sample has fewer than 200,000 clones, just under 90% seen once. The V gene's germline CDR1 is SNHLY and CDR2 FYNNEI. V lost 2 bases, J lost 2 bases, and 0 bases stayed unmatched. The CDR3 sequence is 15 residues long. This clone was found once. Antigen: not known. The chain joins TRBV2 to TRBJ2-7; 13 bases agree with TRBD2. The receptor comes from an adult in good health. The sample here was peripheral blood, taken on day 0 of AZD1222 vaccination. The DNA of the CDR3 is TGTGCCAGCAGTGAAACTAGCGGGAGGGCCTACGAGCAGTACTTC. As protein: CASSETSGRAYEQYF.